This entry lists 18 T cell receptor beta chains sequenced from one sample in a study of graft-versus-host responses after intestinal transplantation. The protocol was immunoSEQ multiplex PCR, while the TCRdb copy is restricted to in-frame clones and leaves out a portion. The data contain tens of thousands of clones, over 80% of them singletons. Specimen: PBMCs, collected roughly 1,000 days after transplant. These receptors all come from a human patient who received an intestinal transplant, so some T cells may come from the graft donor.

As concerns this clone: One end of the junction varies from germline; a read error may be responsible. The chain uses TRBV28 and TRBJ1-5, with 7 bases aligning to TRBD1. CDR1 is MDHEN and CDR2 is SYDVKM in the germline V gene. The CDR3 is made up of 15 amino acids. CDR3 residues: CASSPGGISHQPQHF. CDR3 DNA sequence: TGTGCCAGCAGTCCAGGGGGTATTAGCCATCAGCCCCAGCATTTT. Full variable domain (remainder filled in from reference TRBV28 and TRBJ1-5): DVKVTQSSRYLVKRTGEKVFLECVQDMDHENMFWYRQDPGLGLRLIYFSYDVKMKEKGDIPEGYSVSREKKERFSLILESASTNQTSMYLCASSPGGISHQPQHFGDGTRLSIL.

V usage is TRBV5-8 and J usage is TRBJ1-3, with D tentatively TRBD1 (5 bases). V was pared by 1 base and J by 0 bases, with 8 bases between. The CDR3 runs to 15 residues. Germline V lookup: CDR1 SGHTS, CDR2 YDEGEE. CDR3 in DNA: TGTGCCAGCAGCTTGCCGACAGTCTCTGGAAACACCATATATTTT. Protein sequence: CASSLPTVSGNTIYF.

A note on this clone: This specimen includes other DNA sequences encoding the same CDR3. The chain couples TRBV6-5 to TRBJ2-6; D not resolved. With 5 bases removed from V and 4 bases from J, the gap between germline ends came to 0 bases. CDR1 and CDR2 from the germline V gene are MNHEY and SVGAGI. This CDR3 is built from 11 residues. CDR3 protein: CASSGANVLTF. In DNA form, the CDR3 reads TGTGCCAGCAGTGGGGCCAACGTCCTGACTTTC.

V gene TRBV28 combines with J gene TRBJ2-2; D is perhaps TRBD1 (5 bases). V was trimmed by 6 bases and J by 5 bases, leaving 13 bases between them. Germline CDR1 MDHEN, CDR2 SYDVKM. The CDR3 loop spans 14 amino acids. The CDR3 nucleotides read TGTGCCAGCAGCAGCCAGGGTTGGACCGGGGAGCTGTTTTTT. Encoded protein: CASSSQGWTGELFF.

The V call is TRBV30, the J call TRBJ1-2; 11 nucleotides align to TRBD1. Per the germline V gene, CDR1 is GTSNPN and CDR2 is SVGIG (reference sequence). The CDR3 contains 16 residues. The V gene end was trimmed by 4 bases and the J gene end by 4 bases; junction bases not matched to a gene: 11. The CDR3 is CAWTILDRGLVYGYTF. The DNA of the CDR3 is TGTGCCTGGACTATTCTGGACAGGGGGCTTGTCTATGGCTACACCTTC.

Here the CDR3 reads CASSLIHRDRGREQFF. The DNA for the CDR3 is TGTGCCAGCAGCTTAATACATAGGGACAGGGGTAGAGAGCAGTTCTTC. The chain links TRBV7-3 to TRBJ2-1; the match to TRBD1 covers 10 bases. Looked up from germline, CDR1 is SGHTA and CDR2 is FQGTGA. There are 16 residues in the CDR3. V was clipped by 1 base and J by 10 bases; unmatched bases: 10. Complete variable domain (other parts from reference TRBV7-3 and TRBJ2-1): GAGVSQTPSNKVTEKGKYVELRCDPISGHTALYWYRQSLGQGPEFLIYFQGTGAADDSGLPNDRFFAVRPEGSVSTLKIQRTERGDSAVYLCASSLIHRDRGREQFFGPGTRLTVL.

The chain joins TRBV5-5 to TRBJ2-5; perhaps TRBD1 as D (5 bases). The DNA end lines up better with TRBJ2-7; the J call may be wrong. CDR1 is SGHKS and CDR2 is YYEKEE in the germline V gene (reference sequence). This CDR3 is 12 amino acids long. CDR3 sequence: CASSLEGYEQYF. The DNA of the CDR3 is TGTGCCAGCAGCTTGGAGGGGTACGAGCAGTACTTC.

The CDR3 coding sequence is TGTGCCAGCAGCCCCCTAGCCTACACAGATACGCAGTATTTT. Translating gives CASSPLAYTDTQYF. The rearrangement joins TRBV7-8 to TRBJ2-3, with a weak D call TRBD2 (5 bases). Trimming left V 5 bases short and J 2 bases short, with 11 bases between. The germline V gene has CDR1 SGHVS and CDR2 FQNEAQ. This CDR3 spans 14 amino acids.

V is TRBV7-2 and J is TRBJ1-1, with 7 bases identical to TRBD1. Germline V CDR1 and CDR2: SGHTA, FQGNSA. The CDR3 contains 13 residues. The trim removed 4 bases at V and 5 bases at J, leaving 4 bases unmatched. The CDR3 reads CASSSPQGTEAFF. CDR3 coding DNA: TGTGCCAGCAGCTCCCCACAGGGGACTGAAGCTTTCTTT. Variable domain in full (rest from reference TRBV7-2 and TRBJ1-1): GAGVSQSPSNKVTEKGKDVELRCDPISGHTALYWYRQSLGQGLEFLIYFQGNSAPDKSGLPSDRFSAERTGGSVSTLTIQRTQQEDSAVYLCASSSPQGTEAFFGQGTRLTVV.

The rearrangement links TRBV28 to TRBJ1-2; D remains ambiguous. CDR3 length: 12 amino acids. Germline CDR1 MDHEN, CDR2 SYDVKM. V lost 4 bases to trimming and J lost 8 bases, with 11 bases between them. CDR3 residues: CASSSSLGGYTF. In nucleotides, the CDR3 is TGTGCCAGCAGTTCGAGCCTGGGGGGCTACACCTTC.

This chain connects TRBV5-1 to TRBJ2-5; D tentatively fits TRBD1 or TRBD2 (5 bases each). Germline V gives CDR1 SGHRS, CDR2 YFSETQ. V was trimmed by 3 bases and J by 0 bases, leaving 9 bases between them. The CDR3 spans 14 residues. CDR3 in amino acids: CASSSGTNQETQYF. As DNA, the CDR3 is TGCGCCAGCAGCTCCGGGACGAACCAAGAGACCCAGTACTTC.

The V gene is TRBV7-3, the J gene TRBJ1-4; D is uncertain. Looked up from germline, CDR1 is SGHTA and CDR2 is FQGTGA. V lost 5 bases to trimming and J lost 8 bases, with 18 bases between them. The CDR3 spans 15 residues. For the CDR3, the DNA is TGTGCCAGCAGCGCTCGACAAGCCGGGTGGGAAAAACTGTTTTTT. It codes for CASSARQAGWEKLFF.

The V call is TRBV6-6, the J call TRBJ2-7; possible D gene TRBD2, 5 bases. This CDR3 is built from 12 residues. The V gene lost 2 bases and the J gene lost 7 bases, with 9 bases spanning the gap. CDR1 and CDR2 (germline): MNHNY, SVGAGI (reference sequence). CDR3 loop: CASSYPGWEQYF. CDR3 nucleotide sequence: TGTGCCAGCAGTTACCCGGGGTGGGAGCAGTACTTC.

The J gene is TRBJ2-5, the V gene TRBV11-2, with D tentatively TRBD1 (6 bases). V lost 5 bases and J 2 bases, leaving 15 bases between the germline ends. Looked up from germline, CDR1 is SGHAT and CDR2 is FQNNGV. The CDR3 contains 15 residues. The CDR3: CASSPQGSRQETQYF. CDR3 sequence (DNA): TGTGCCAGCAGCCCACAGGGAAGTCGGCAAGAGACCCAGTACTTC.

V is TRBV11-2 and J is TRBJ2-1; D is ambiguous. The V end was cut by 1 base, the J end by 6 bases, with 16 bases between. The CDR3 covers 16 residues. Germline CDR1 reads SGHAT; CDR2 reads FQNNGV. CDR3 nucleotide sequence: TGTGCCAGCAGCTTAGCCGACACAAGATTAGGCAATGAGCAGTTCTTC. As protein: CASSLADTRLGNEQFF.

The chain recombines TRBV6-4 with TRBJ2-3; D is possibly TRBD1 (5 bases). The V end was cut by 3 bases, the J end by 3 bases, with 10 bases between. Germline CDR1 reads MRHNA; CDR2 reads SNTAGT. The CDR3 runs 14 residues. CDR3 amino acids: CASSEEGATDTQYF. For the CDR3, the DNA is TGTGCCAGCAGTGAAGAAGGGGCGACAGATACGCAGTATTTT.

In DNA form, the CDR3 reads TGCGCCAGCAGCTTGACAGGGGCCTACGAGCAGTACTTC. Encoded protein: CASSLTGAYEQYF. The J gene is TRBJ2-7, the V gene TRBV5-1, with 7 bases that match TRBD1. Germline CDR1 is SGHRS and CDR2 is YFSETQ. This CDR3 region has 13 residues. V shed 1 base, J shed 2 bases, and the junction held 0 bases outside the gene matches.

In DNA form, the CDR3 reads TGCGCCAGCAGCTTGGGAGACAGGTCCTATGGCTACACCTTC. This translates into CASSLGDRSYGYTF. The chain recombines TRBV5-1 with TRBJ1-2, with D tentatively TRBD1 (6 bases). Germline-derived CDR1 and CDR2 are SGHRS and YFSETQ. V shed 0 bases and J shed 4 bases, with 10 bases lying between them. This CDR3 spans 14 amino acids.